One sample yielded the 19 T cell receptor beta chains listed below, sequenced in a study of control samples from healthy donors and cancer patients. Repertoires were generated with immunoSEQ multiplex PCR, while TCRdb's copy carries only in-frame clones and drops some. The table includes approximately 100,000 clones, roughly 86% detected once. The sample comprised blood. Every receptor here comes from a man aged 25-45 years in good health.

V is TRBV19 and J is TRBJ1-1; TRBD1 matches 11 bases. The germline V gene encodes CDR1 LNHDA and CDR2 SQIVND (reference sequence). The CDR3 sequence is 14 residues long. V dropped 6 bases and J dropped 4; count of bases not matched to a gene: 4. CDR3 region: CASRRGTGGTEAFF. The CDR3 bases are TGTGCCAGTAGAAGGGGGACAGGGGGCACTGAAGCTTTCTTT.

This clone was detected a few times. J is TRBJ2-5 and V is TRBV5-4, with D unresolved. The ends were cut back, 2 bases at V and 5 bases at J, with 10 bases in the middle. The germline V gene encodes CDR1 SGHNT and CDR2 YYREEE (reference sequence). This CDR3 region has 13 residues. The CDR3 protein is CASSLVGHETQYF. The CDR3 DNA follows: TGTGCCAGCAGCTTAGTAGGGCACGAGACCCAGTACTTC.

V gene TRBV7-2 combines with J gene TRBJ1-1; D uncertain. CDR1 is SGHTA and CDR2 is FQGNSA in the germline V gene. This CDR3 has 16 residues. Trimming shortened V by 2 bases and J by 6 bases, and 19 bases separated the two germline ends. Here the CDR3 DNA reads TGTGCCAGCAGCTTACAAGGAGGCCGCGTTTCTGCTGAAGCTTTCTTT. It codes for CASSLQGGRVSAEAFF.

This chain connects TRBV2 to TRBJ1-1; TRBD1 aligns across 8 bases. CDR3 length: 13 amino acids. Trimming took 2 bases from V and 8 from J; bases not matched to a gene: 4. Germline loops: CDR1 SNHLY, CDR2 FYNNEI. CDR3 loop: CASSEIGQGEAFF. The CDR3 nucleotides read TGTGCCAGCAGTGAAATAGGACAGGGCGAAGCTTTCTTT.

This clone was seen only a few times. The rearrangement links TRBV28 to TRBJ1-6; unclear D gene. Per the germline V gene, CDR1 is MDHEN and CDR2 is SYDVKM. The ends were cut back, 7 bases at V and 0 bases at J, with 19 bases in the middle. CDR3 size: 18 residues. The CDR3 loop is CASTSTGGVGSYNSPLHF. The CDR3 nucleotides read TGTGCCAGCACCTCAACGGGTGGGGTGGGCTCCTATAATTCACCCCTCCACTTT.

The chain has TRBV3-1 (or the pseudogene TRBV3-2) and TRBJ1-1; D is undetermined. The ends were cut back, 6 bases at V and 5 bases at J, with 22 bases in the middle. Germline V CDR1 and CDR2: LGHDT, YNNKEL (reference sequence). The CDR3 is made up of 16 amino acids. This chain's CDR3 is CASSPLRASQVTEAFF. The CDR3 DNA is TGTGCCAGCAGTCCGCTCCGCGCCTCTCAGGTGACTGAAGCTTTCTTT.

The rearrangement joins TRBV30 to TRBJ1-2; D uncertain. The CDR3 covers 13 residues. Germline V lookup: CDR1 GTSNPN, CDR2 SVGIG (reference sequence). V dropped 2 bases and J dropped 1 base, with 8 bases sitting between them. The CDR3 DNA follows: TGTGCCTGGAGTTCCGGGAATAACTATGGCTACACCTTC. Amino acid sequence: CAWSSGNNYGYTF.

This clone came up a few times. The CDR3 loop is CASSWDRGGTDTQYF. For the CDR3, the DNA is TGTGCCAGCAGCTGGGACAGGGGAGGCACAGATACGCAGTATTTT. The chain uses TRBV5-5 and TRBJ2-3, with TRBD1 matching over 10 bases. Germline values: CDR1 SGHKS, CDR2 YYEKEE (reference sequence). Trimming removed 3 bases from V and 1 base from J; junction bases left unmatched: 2. The CDR3 contains 15 residues. Combining the CDR3 with reference TRBV5-5 and TRBJ2-3 gives the whole variable domain DAGVTQSPTHLIKTRGQQVTLRCSPISGHKSVSWYQQVLGQGPQFIFQYYEKEERGRGNFPDRFSARQFPNYSSELNVNALLLGDSALYLCASSWDRGGTDTQYFGPGTRLTVL.

The DNA for the CDR3 is TGTGCCAGCAGGGAGCGAAGGACAGGGGGCGGAGAGACCCAGTACTTC. Translated: CASRERRTGGGETQYF. The chain uses TRBV2 and TRBJ2-5, with TRBD1 identical over 11 bases. CDR1 and CDR2 from the germline V gene are SNHLY and FYNNEI. V gave up 6 bases and J gave up 4 bases; unmatched junction bases: 10. This CDR3 comprises 16 residues.

The V and J genes are TRBV3-1 (or the pseudogene TRBV3-2) and TRBJ1-6; 9 bases map to TRBD1. Unmatched junction bases numbered 7, after V lost 0 bases and J lost 7 bases. This CDR3 region has 17 residues. Germline V lookup: CDR1 LGHDT, CDR2 YNNKEL (reference sequence). The CDR3 bases are TGTGCCAGCAGCCAAGAAGGGGGGACAGGGCGCAATTCACCCCTCCACTTT. It encodes CASSQEGGTGRNSPLHF.

V is TRBV5-1 and J is TRBJ1-1, with TRBD1 matching over 8 bases. Per the germline V gene, CDR1 is SGHRS and CDR2 is YFSETQ. The trim removed 3 bases at V and 0 bases at J, leaving 13 bases unmatched. The CDR3 loop spans 18 amino acids. CDR3 protein: CASSWGDRGRAMNTEAFF. DNA of the CDR3: TGCGCCAGCAGCTGGGGTGACAGGGGCCGGGCCATGAACACTGAAGCTTTCTTT.

The chain joins TRBV6-5 to TRBJ1-2, with D possibly matching TRBD1 (5 bases). Trimming pared 4 bases from V and 4 bases from J, leaving 16 bases between. The CDR3 totals 15 residues. Germline CDR1 reads MNHEY; CDR2 reads SVGAGI. CDR3 protein: CASSFGTPISYGYTF. The CDR3 nucleotides are TGTGCCAGCAGTTTCGGGACTCCTATCAGCTATGGCTACACCTTC.

The sample holds one count of this clone. This chain uses TRBV7-2 with TRBJ1-2, with D hard to call. V lost 3 bases to trimming and J lost 8 bases, with 13 bases between them. The CDR3 has 13 residues. Germline V gene lookup returns CDR1 SGHTA and CDR2 FQGNSA. CDR3 nucleotides: TGTGCCAGCAGCTTCCAGGAGTCAAGGGGCTACACCTTC. Translated: CASSFQESRGYTF.

The rearrangement joins TRBV27 to TRBJ2-7; D may be TRBD2 (5 bases). Germline assignment: CDR1 MNHEY and CDR2 SMNVEV (reference sequence). The CDR3 spans 15 residues. Trimming pared 3 bases from V and 4 bases from J, leaving 16 bases between. In DNA form, the CDR3 reads TGTGCCAGCAGTTTGCAGCGCCGGGGTCCTTACGAGCAGTACTTC. It specifies CASSLQRRGPYEQYF.

The V call is TRBV6-5, the J call TRBJ2-7; tentative D call: TRBD1 (6 bases). Germline V gene sequence: CDR1 MNHEY, CDR2 SVGAGI. The CDR3 has 12 amino acids. Between the trimmed V and J ends, which lost 6 bases and 4 bases, there was a span of 10 bases. The CDR3 sequence: CASRDSPYEQYF. The CDR3 DNA follows: TGTGCCAGCAGGGACAGCCCTTACGAGCAGTACTTC.

The V gene is TRBV19, the J gene TRBJ1-5; D is perhaps TRBD1 (5 bases). Trimming cost V 3 bases and J 7 bases, with 7 bases left between them. In germline, CDR1 is LNHDA, CDR2 SQIVND (reference sequence). The CDR3 length is 12 residues. DNA of the CDR3: TGTGCCAGTAGTATGGGGGACCAGCCCCAGCATTTT. Translating gives CASSMGDQPQHF.

V is TRBV5-6 and J is TRBJ2-3; no clear D gene. Trimming shortened V by 5 bases and J by 4 bases, and 17 bases separated the two germline ends. CDR1 and CDR2 (germline): SGHDT, YYEEEE. The CDR3 is 15 residues long. This chain's CDR3 is CASRRFVQEPDTQYF. CDR3 nucleotide sequence: TGTGCCAGCAGGCGATTTGTCCAGGAACCAGATACGCAGTATTTT.

In DNA, the CDR3 is TGTGCCACCATATCGTTCATGAACACTGAAGCTTTCTTT. Translation: CATISFMNTEAFF. This rearrangement joins TRBV28 to TRBJ1-1; no clear D. The CDR3 is 13 residues long. Germline CDR1 MDHEN, CDR2 SYDVKM. V lost 10 bases and J 0 bases, leaving 12 bases between the germline ends.

The chain couples TRBV2 to TRBJ1-1; D is unclear. Germline V gives CDR1 SNHLY, CDR2 FYNNEI. V shed 9 bases and J shed 3 bases, with 11 bases lying between them. The length of the CDR3 is 12 residues. CDR3: CASMIRDTEAFF. For the CDR3, the DNA is TGTGCCAGTATGATTAGGGACACTGAAGCTTTCTTT.